The clone carrying this TCR beta chain was found many times. The data originate from a study of T cells in Graves' hyperthyroidism and ophthalmopathy. V was shortened by 4 bases and J by 5 bases, with 18 bases between the two germline ends. The CDR3 sequence is 16 residues long. CDR1 and CDR2 (germline): SGHAT, FQNNGV. The investigators amplified TCR beta CDR3 regions from RNA transcripts. Carried out on the TCR CDR3, a first-round RT-PCR used the HTBI primer set. TCRdb re-analysed the multiplex PCR reads in MiXCR, keeping a single row per CDR3 protein. Of about 400,000 distinct CDR3 sequences in the sample, 15% to 18% were seen once.

The sequence derives from a woman between 18 and 30 years old with Graves' hyperthyroidism. The sample consisted of blood. This chain joins TRBV11-2 and TRBJ2-1, with a tentative D call TRBD2 (6 bases). The CDR3 reads CASSSLPGAVDNEQFF. As DNA, the CDR3 is TGTGCCAGCAGCTCCTTACCGGGAGCGGTTGACAATGAGCAGTTCTTC.